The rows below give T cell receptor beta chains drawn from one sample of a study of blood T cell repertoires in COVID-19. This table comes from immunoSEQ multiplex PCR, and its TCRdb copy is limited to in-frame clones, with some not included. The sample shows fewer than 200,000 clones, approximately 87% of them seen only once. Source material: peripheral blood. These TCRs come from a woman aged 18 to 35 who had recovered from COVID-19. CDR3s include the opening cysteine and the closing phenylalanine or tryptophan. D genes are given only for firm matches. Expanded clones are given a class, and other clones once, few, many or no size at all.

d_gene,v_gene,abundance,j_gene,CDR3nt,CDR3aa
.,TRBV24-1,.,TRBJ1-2,TGTGCCACCAGTGACCCCACGGAGGCAGCCTATGGCTACACCTTC,CATSDPTEAAYGYTF
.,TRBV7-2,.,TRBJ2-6,TGTGCCAGCAGCTTAGGGTTCGGTGCTGGGGCCAACGTCCTGACTTTC,CASSLGFGAGANVLTF
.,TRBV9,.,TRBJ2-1,TGTGCCAGCAGCCCGCATGGGGGGGCGTCCAATGAGCAGTTCTTC,CASSPHGGASNEQFF
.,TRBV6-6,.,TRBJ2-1,TGTGCCAGCAGTTGGTCTAGCTCCTACAATGAGCAGTTCTTC,CASSWSSSYNEQFF
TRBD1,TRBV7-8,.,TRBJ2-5,TGTGCCAGCAGCCCCGGCAGACAGGGGAAGGAGACCCAGTACTTC,CASSPGRQGKETQYF
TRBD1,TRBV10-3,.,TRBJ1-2,TGTGCCATCAGTGAGGGGACAGGGGGACCTTGGGGCTACACCTTC,CAISEGTGGPWGYTF
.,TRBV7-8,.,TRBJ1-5,TGTGCCAGCAGCTTAGCGTGGAGGGATCAGCCCCAGCATTTT,CASSLAWRDQPQHF
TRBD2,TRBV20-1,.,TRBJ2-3,TGCAGTGCTAGTGAACTAGCGCCACGAACAGATACGCAGTATTTT,CSASELAPRTDTQYF
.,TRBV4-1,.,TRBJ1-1,TGCGCCAGCAGCCTCGGAGGTTCTGAAGCTTTCTTT,CASSLGGSEAFF
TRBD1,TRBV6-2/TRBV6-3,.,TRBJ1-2,TGTGCCAGCAGCCTGGGACAGGTTGATCGCTATGGCTACACCTTC,CASSLGQVDRYGYTF
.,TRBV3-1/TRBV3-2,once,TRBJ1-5,TGTGCCAGCAGCCGGGGGGGAGATCAGCCCCAGCATTTT,CASSRGGDQPQHF
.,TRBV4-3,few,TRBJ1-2,TGCGCCAGCAGCCAAGATTGGCCAGGGGCTAGCTATGGCTACACCTTC,CASSQDWPGASYGYTF
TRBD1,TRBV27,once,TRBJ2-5,TGTGCCAGCAGTTTAGAGGGGGCCCCCCAAGAGACCCAGTACTTC,CASSLEGAPQETQYF
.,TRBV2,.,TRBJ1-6,TGTGCCAGCAGTGAACGTGGTCACTTTAATTCACCCCTCCACTTT,CASSERGHFNSPLHF
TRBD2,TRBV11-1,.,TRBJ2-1,TGTGCCTCGAAGACCTGGGCTAGCGGTCTCAATGAGCAGTTCTTC,CASKTWASGLNEQFF
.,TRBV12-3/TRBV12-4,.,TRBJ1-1,TGTGCCAGCAGTTTAGAAGGGGGCACTGAAGCTTTCTTT,CASSLEGGTEAFF
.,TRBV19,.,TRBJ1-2,TGTGCCAGTAGTATACGGGGTACAGATGGCTACACCTTC,CASSIRGTDGYTF